This T cell receptor (beta chain) was sequenced in a study of cytomegalovirus exposure and HLA in healthy donors. Overall study context: There were about 85 million unique TCRs (from HLA-typed donors) in an early data release. The study's findings and limits: An assumption of roughly uniform sequencing depth across donors underlay the presence/absence analyses. TCR beta chains numbering roughly 150 were designated cytomegalovirus-associated. Rare TCR sequences predominated, though certain public TCRs were found in many donors.

V trimming: 0 bases; J trimming: 8 bases; junction bases outside the gene matches: 5. The CDR3 runs to 14 residues. CDR1 and CDR2 (germline): SGHNT, YYREEE (reference sequence). 13 Jbeta primers and 60 Vbeta primers were used for the PCR. Here immunoSEQ multiplex PCR was the method, and the copy in TCRdb shows in-frame clones only, minus some. The table has around 85,000 clones, over 75% seen once; the top ten hold 7.3%. Concerning this clone itself: Its antigen is not identified.

The rearrangement links TRBV5-4 to TRBJ1-2; 9 nucleotides match TRBD1. The sequenced sample was PBMCs. The TCR was taken from a man under 40 in good health and CMV-seronegative. The CDR3 DNA follows: TGTGCCAGCAGCTTGGTAAGGACAGGGGAAGGCTACACCTTC. It yields the protein CASSLVRTGEGYTF.